The 6 T cell receptor beta chains reported below all come from one sample, sequenced in a study of control samples from healthy donors and cancer patients. Method: immunoSEQ multiplex PCR; TCRdb's copy keeps in-frame clones and lacks some. The sample has about 150,000 clones, roughly 90% seen once. The sequencing sample was made of blood. The origin of the receptors is a young man in good health.

The rearrangement uses TRBV24-1 and TRBJ2-1, with a weak D call TRBD2 (5 bases). The ends were cut back, 4 bases at V and 3 bases at J, with 15 bases in the middle. The CDR3 length is 16 residues. The germline V gene has CDR1 KGHDR and CDR2 SFDVKD. CDR3 protein: CATSDSFRGDYNEQFF. In nucleotides, the CDR3 is TGTGCCACCAGTGACTCATTCCGGGGTGACTACAATGAGCAGTTCTTC.

The chain recombines TRBV4-3 with TRBJ1-2; 7 nucleotides line up with TRBD1. CDR1 is LGHNA, CDR2 YSLEER, per germline. Trimming removed 0 bases from V and 3 bases from J; junction bases left unmatched: 10. The CDR3 sequence is 17 residues long. CDR3 coding DNA: TGCGCCAGCAGCCAAGATCTTGATACAGGGGATCACTATGGCTACACCTTC. It translates to CASSQDLDTGDHYGYTF.

The genes are TRBV7-8 and TRBJ2-7; D may be TRBD2 (5 bases). The ends were cut back, 4 bases at V and 6 bases at J, with 22 bases in the middle. Germline-derived CDR1 and CDR2 are SGHVS and FQNEAQ. The CDR3 loop spans 16 amino acids. The chain's CDR3 is CASSSPGPGTASEQYF. CDR3 bases: TGTGCCAGCAGCTCCCCTGGCCCGGGAACTGCTTCCGAGCAGTACTTC. The entire variable domain, with the rest obtained from reference TRBV7-8 and TRBJ2-7, is as follows: GAGVSQSPRYKVAKRGQDVALRCDPISGHVSLFWYQQALGQGPEFLTYFQNEAQLDKSGLPSDRFFAERPEGSVSTLKIQRTQQEDSAVYLCASSSPGPGTASEQYFGPGTRLTVT.

This clone was seen a single time. The chain joins TRBV7-9 to TRBJ1-2; 7 bases line up with TRBD1. The junction had 1 base not matched to a gene; V was cut back by 1 base and J by 2 bases. The CDR3 covers 14 residues. Germline CDR1 is SEHNR and CDR2 is FQNEAQ (reference sequence). CDR3 protein: CASSLVGQNYGYTF. The CDR3 region has the DNA TGTGCCAGCAGCTTAGTGGGACAGAACTATGGCTACACCTTC.

The V gene is TRBV6-5, the J gene TRBJ2-7; D possibly corresponds to TRBD2 (6 bases). CDR3 length equals 13 residues. V was trimmed by 6 bases and J by 7 bases, leaving 16 bases between them. Germline V CDR1 and CDR2: MNHEY, SVGAGI. CDR3 region: CASRTLATREQYF. The CDR3, as DNA: TGTGCCAGCAGGACCCTAGCGACGCGGGAGCAGTACTTC.

The chain couples TRBV4-2 to TRBJ1-4; TRBD1 matches at 12 bases. Germline values: CDR1 LGHNA, CDR2 YNFKEQ. The CDR3 contains 18 residues. V shed 4 bases and J 3 bases; nucleotides not matched to a gene: 9. The CDR3 here is CASSPTVGQGASNEKLFF. The CDR3, as DNA: TGTGCCAGCAGCCCAACCGTGGGACAGGGGGCATCTAATGAAAAACTGTTTTTT.